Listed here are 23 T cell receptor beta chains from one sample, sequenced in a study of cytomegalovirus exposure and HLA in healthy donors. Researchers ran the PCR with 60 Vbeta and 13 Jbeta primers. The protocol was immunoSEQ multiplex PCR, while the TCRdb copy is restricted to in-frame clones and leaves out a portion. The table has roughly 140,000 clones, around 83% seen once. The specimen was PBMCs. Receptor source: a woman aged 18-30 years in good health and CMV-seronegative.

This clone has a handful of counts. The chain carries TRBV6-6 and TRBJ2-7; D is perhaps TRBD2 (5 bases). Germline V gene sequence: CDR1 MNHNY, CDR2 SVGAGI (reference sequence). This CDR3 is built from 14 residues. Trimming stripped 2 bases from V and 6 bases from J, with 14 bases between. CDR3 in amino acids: CASSYPAGVGEQYF. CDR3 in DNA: TGTGCCAGCAGTTACCCGGCCGGGGTGGGCGAGCAGTACTTC.

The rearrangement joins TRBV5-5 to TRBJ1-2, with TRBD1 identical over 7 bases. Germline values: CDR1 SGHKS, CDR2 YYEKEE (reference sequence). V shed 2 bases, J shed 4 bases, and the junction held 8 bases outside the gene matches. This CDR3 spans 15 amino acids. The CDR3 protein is CASSFFRQGSYGYTF. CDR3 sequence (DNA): TGTGCCAGCAGCTTTTTTCGACAGGGATCCTATGGCTACACCTTC. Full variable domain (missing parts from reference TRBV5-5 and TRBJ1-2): DAGVTQSPTHLIKTRGQQVTLRCSPISGHKSVSWYQQVLGQGPQFIFQYYEKEERGRGNFPDRFSARQFPNYSSELNVNALLLGDSALYLCASSFFRQGSYGYTFGSGTRLTVV.

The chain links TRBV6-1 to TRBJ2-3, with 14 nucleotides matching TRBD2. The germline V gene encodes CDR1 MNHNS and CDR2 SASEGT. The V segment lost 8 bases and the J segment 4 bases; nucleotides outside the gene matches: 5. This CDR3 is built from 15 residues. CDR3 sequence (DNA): TGTGCCAGCCGACTAGCGGGAGGGTGGTCAGATACGCAGTATTTT. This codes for CASRLAGGWSDTQYF.

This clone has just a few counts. CDR3 DNA sequence: TGCGCCAGCAGCCGCGCGGGGGACTACGAGCAGTACTTC. Translated, it gives CASSRAGDYEQYF. This rearrangement joins TRBV5-1 to TRBJ2-7, with 7 nucleotides matching TRBD2. Looked up from germline, CDR1 is SGHRS and CDR2 is YFSETQ. V lost 4 bases, J lost 3 bases, and 4 bases stayed unmatched. The CDR3 length is 13 residues.

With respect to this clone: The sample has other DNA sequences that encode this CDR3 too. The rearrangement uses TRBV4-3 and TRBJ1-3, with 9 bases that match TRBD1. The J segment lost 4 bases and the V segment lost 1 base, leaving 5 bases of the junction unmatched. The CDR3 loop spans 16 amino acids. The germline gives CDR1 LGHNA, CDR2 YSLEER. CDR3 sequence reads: CASSQGDRGSGNTIYF. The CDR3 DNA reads TGCGCCAGCAGCCAAGGCGACAGGGGGTCCGGAAACACCATATATTTT.

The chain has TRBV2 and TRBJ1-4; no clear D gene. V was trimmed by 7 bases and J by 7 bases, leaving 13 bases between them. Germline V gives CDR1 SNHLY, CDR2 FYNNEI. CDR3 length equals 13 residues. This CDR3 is CASTGREGEKLFF. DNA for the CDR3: TGTGCCAGCACTGGGAGGGAAGGTGAAAAACTGTTTTTT.

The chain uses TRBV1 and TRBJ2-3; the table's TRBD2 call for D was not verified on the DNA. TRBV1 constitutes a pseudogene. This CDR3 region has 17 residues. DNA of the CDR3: TGCACCAGCAGCACCGACCGAGTAGCGGGGGCCGGGGATACGCAGTATTTT. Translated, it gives CTSSTDRVAGAGDTQYF.

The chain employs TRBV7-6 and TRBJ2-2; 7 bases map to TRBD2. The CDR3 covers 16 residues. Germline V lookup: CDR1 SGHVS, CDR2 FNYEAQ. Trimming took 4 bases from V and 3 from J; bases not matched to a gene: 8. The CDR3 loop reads CASSSRPGGDTGELFF. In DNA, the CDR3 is TGTGCCAGCAGCTCCCGTCCTGGGGGGGACACCGGGGAGCTGTTTTTT.

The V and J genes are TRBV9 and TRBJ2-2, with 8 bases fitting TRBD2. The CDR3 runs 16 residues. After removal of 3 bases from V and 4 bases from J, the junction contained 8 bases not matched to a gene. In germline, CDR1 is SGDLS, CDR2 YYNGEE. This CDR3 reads CASSGIAGWGTGELFF. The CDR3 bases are TGTGCCAGCAGCGGAATAGCGGGGTGGGGCACCGGGGAGCTGTTTTTT.

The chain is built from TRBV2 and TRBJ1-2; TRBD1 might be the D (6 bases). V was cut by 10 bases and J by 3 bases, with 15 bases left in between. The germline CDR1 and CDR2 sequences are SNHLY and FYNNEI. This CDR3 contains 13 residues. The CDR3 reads CATGDTLYYGYTF. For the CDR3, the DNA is TGTGCCACCGGGGACACCCTTTACTATGGCTACACCTTC.

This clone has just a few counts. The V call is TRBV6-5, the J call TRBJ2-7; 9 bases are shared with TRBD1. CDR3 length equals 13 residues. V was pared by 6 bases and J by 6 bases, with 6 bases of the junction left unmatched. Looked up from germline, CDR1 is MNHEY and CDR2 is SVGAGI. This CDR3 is CASRRQGVGEQYF. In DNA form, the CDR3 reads TGTGCCAGCAGAAGACAGGGGGTTGGCGAGCAGTACTTC.

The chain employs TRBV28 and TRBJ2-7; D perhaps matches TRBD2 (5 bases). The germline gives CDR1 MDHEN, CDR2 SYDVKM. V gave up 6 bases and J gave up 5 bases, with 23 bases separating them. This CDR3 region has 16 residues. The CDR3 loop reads CASSAPGSRGTHEQYF. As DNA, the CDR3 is TGTGCCAGCAGCGCCCCGGGATCCCGAGGAACCCACGAGCAGTACTTC.

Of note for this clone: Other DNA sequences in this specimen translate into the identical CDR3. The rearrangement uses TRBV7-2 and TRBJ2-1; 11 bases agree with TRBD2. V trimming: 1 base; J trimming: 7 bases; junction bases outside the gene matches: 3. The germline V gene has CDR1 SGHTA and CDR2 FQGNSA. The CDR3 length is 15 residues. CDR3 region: CASSLGLAGGNEQFF. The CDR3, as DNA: TGTGCCAGCAGCTTAGGGCTAGCGGGAGGAAATGAGCAGTTCTTC.

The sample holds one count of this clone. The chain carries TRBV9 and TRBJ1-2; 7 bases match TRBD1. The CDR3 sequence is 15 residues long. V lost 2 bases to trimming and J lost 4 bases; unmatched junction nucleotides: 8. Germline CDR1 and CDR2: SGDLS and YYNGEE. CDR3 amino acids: CASSVGTGDPYGYTF. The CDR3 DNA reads TGTGCCAGCAGCGTGGGCACAGGGGACCCCTATGGCTACACCTTC.

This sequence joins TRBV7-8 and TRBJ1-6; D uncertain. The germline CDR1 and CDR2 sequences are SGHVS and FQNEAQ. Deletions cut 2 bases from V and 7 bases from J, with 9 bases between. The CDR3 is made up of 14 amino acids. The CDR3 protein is CASSLLGLNSPLHF. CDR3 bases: TGTGCCAGCAGCTTACTAGGATTAAATTCACCCCTCCACTTT.

This CDR3 reads CASSLQGTGNYGYTF. CDR3 nucleotides: TGTGCCAGCAGCTTACAGGGGACCGGTAACTATGGCTACACCTTC. V and J are TRBV7-2 and TRBJ1-2; TRBD1 might be the D (6 bases). Trimming took 2 bases from V and 1 from J, leaving 11 bases between them. CDR3 size: 15 residues. The germline V gene encodes CDR1 SGHTA and CDR2 FQGNSA.

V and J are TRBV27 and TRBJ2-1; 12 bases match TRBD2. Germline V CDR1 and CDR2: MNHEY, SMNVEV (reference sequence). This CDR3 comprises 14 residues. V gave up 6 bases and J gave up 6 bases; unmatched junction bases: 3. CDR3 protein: CASSSSGRANEQFF. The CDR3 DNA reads TGTGCCAGCAGCTCTAGCGGGAGGGCCAATGAGCAGTTCTTC.

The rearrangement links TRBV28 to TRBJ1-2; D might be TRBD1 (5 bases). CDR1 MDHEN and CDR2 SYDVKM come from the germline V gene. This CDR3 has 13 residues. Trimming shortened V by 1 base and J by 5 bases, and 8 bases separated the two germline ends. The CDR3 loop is CASSLSAGYGYTF. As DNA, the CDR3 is TGTGCCAGCAGTTTATCGGCAGGGTATGGCTACACCTTC.

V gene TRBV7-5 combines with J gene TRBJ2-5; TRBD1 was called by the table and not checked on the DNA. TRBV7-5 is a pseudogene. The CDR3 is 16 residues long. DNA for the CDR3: TGTGCCAGAAGCTTAGTGGCTGGGGGCTTAGTGGAGACCCAGTACTTC. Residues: CARSLVAGGLVETQYF.

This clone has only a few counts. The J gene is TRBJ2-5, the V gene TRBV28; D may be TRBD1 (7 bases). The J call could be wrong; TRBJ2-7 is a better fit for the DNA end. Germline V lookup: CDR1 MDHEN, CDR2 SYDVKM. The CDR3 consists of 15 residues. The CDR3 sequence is CASSLGLQGVYEQYF. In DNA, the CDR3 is TGTGCCAGCAGTTTGGGACTCCAGGGGGTTTACGAGCAGTACTTC.

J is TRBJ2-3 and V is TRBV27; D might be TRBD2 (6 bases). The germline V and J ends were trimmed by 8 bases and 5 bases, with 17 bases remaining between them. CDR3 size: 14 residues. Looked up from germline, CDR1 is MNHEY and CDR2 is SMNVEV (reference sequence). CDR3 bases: TGTGCCAGCGGGGACTGGGAGGCAGAAGATACGCAGTATTTT. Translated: CASGDWEAEDTQYF.

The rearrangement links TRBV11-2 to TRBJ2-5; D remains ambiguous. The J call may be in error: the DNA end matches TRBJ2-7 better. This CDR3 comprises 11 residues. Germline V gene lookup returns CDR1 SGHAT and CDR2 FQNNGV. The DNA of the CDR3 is TGTGCCAGCAGCACGTCCTACGAGCAGTACTTC. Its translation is CASSTSYEQYF.

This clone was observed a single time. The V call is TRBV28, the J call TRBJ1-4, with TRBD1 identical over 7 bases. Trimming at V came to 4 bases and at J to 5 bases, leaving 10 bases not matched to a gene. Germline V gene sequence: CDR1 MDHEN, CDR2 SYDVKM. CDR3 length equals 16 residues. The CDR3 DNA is TGTGCCAGCAGTTCCAGTTGGGGGACAGCAAATGAAAAACTGTTTTTT. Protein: CASSSSWGTANEKLFF.